The 20 T cell receptor beta chains in this list originate from one sample, sequenced in a study of cytomegalovirus exposure and HLA in healthy donors. PCR involved 60 Vbeta and 13 Jbeta primers. TCRdb's copy holds only in-frame clones and misses some; the assay was immunoSEQ multiplex PCR. The data show some 160,000 clones, nearly 80% seen once. Source material: PBMCs. The source of these receptors is a woman aged 35 to 49 in good health and CMV-seronegative.

The chain links TRBV4-1 to TRBJ1-5; D uncertain. The germline gives CDR1 MGHRA, CDR2 YSYEKL. Trimming left V 0 bases short and J 4 bases short, with 10 bases between. This CDR3 has 15 residues. The CDR3 loop is CASSQEGGGNQPQHF. The CDR3, as DNA: TGCGCCAGCAGCCAAGAGGGAGGAGGGAATCAGCCCCAGCATTTT.

The chain links TRBV4-1 to TRBJ2-2; no definite D call. Deletions cut 3 bases from V and 4 bases from J, with 12 bases between. The CDR3 has 15 residues. Germline CDR1 reads MGHRA; CDR2 reads YSYEKL. The CDR3 DNA follows: TGCGCCAGCAGCCATTCGCGGCCCCGCACCGGGGAGCTGTTTTTT. It encodes CASSHSRPRTGELFF.

This clone appeared a single time. The rearrangement joins TRBV5-4 to TRBJ1-1; 7 nucleotides match TRBD1. With V trimmed by 3 bases and J by 1 base, 6 bases remained unmatched. This CDR3 has 15 amino acids. CDR1 is SGHNT, CDR2 YYREEE, per germline (reference sequence). CDR3 sequence reads: CASSSPGQKNTEAFF. CDR3 nucleotide sequence: TGTGCCAGCAGCTCACCGGGACAGAAGAACACTGAAGCTTTCTTT.

The J gene is TRBJ2-7, the V gene TRBV19; 9 bases align to TRBD1. V was pared by 3 bases and J by 4 bases, with 10 bases of the junction left unmatched. The CDR3 extends over 16 amino acids. Germline CDR1 and CDR2: LNHDA and SQIVND (reference sequence). The CDR3 nucleotides are TGTGCCAGTAGTATGGCGAACAGGGGGCTTGGTTACGAGCAGTACTTC. It encodes CASSMANRGLGYEQYF.

The chain carries TRBV11-2 and TRBJ1-3; a possible D gene is TRBD1 (5 bases). This CDR3 region has 16 residues. Germline CDR1 is SGHAT and CDR2 is FQNNGV. Trimming left V 3 bases short and J 0 bases short, with 12 bases between. The CDR3 sequence: CASSLLQGSSGNTIYF. The DNA for the CDR3 is TGTGCCAGCAGCTTGCTCCAGGGTTCCTCTGGAAACACCATATATTTT.

The rearrangement uses TRBV6-5 and TRBJ2-1; TRBD1 agrees at 8 bases. V was clipped by 2 bases and J by 5 bases; unmatched bases: 8. The germline V gene has CDR1 MNHEY and CDR2 SVGAGI. There are 16 residues in the CDR3. The CDR3 loop is CASSYSGQGAHNEQFF. In DNA form, the CDR3 reads TGTGCCAGCAGTTACAGCGGGCAGGGGGCCCACAATGAGCAGTTCTTC.

V is TRBV19 and J is TRBJ1-1, with D perhaps TRBD1 (5 bases). This CDR3 spans 16 amino acids. CDR1 and CDR2 from the germline V gene are LNHDA and SQIVND (reference sequence). Trimming removed 3 bases from V and 0 bases from J, with 14 bases in between. The CDR3 region is CASSIRSADMNTEAFF. CDR3 nucleotide sequence: TGTGCCAGTAGTATTAGGTCGGCGGACATGAACACTGAAGCTTTCTTT.

This clone was found a few times. The V call is TRBV5-1, the J call TRBJ1-1, with D perhaps matching TRBD1 (6 bases). The CDR3 spans 16 residues. Germline assignment: CDR1 SGHRS and CDR2 YFSETQ. With 1 base removed from V and 1 base from J, the gap between germline ends came to 14 bases. CDR3 sequence reads: CASSLMGARGNTEAFF. CDR3 sequence (DNA): TGCGCCAGCAGCTTGATGGGGGCCCGGGGGAACACTGAAGCTTTCTTT.

The genes are TRBV19 and TRBJ1-1; D is undetermined. V gave up 7 bases and J gave up 0 bases, with 15 bases separating them. CDR1 is LNHDA and CDR2 is SQIVND in the germline V gene (reference sequence). CDR3 length equals 15 residues. The CDR3 protein is CASTPITSMNTEAFF. CDR3 nucleotide sequence: TGTGCCAGTACCCCAATCACTAGTATGAACACTGAAGCTTTCTTT.

CDR3 DNA: TGTGCCAGTAGAAGCGGGGGTTCCTACGAGCAGTACTTC. Translated: CASRSGGSYEQYF. This chain links TRBV19 with TRBJ2-7, with 8 bases that match TRBD2. This CDR3 spans 13 amino acids. The ends lost 6 bases at V and 1 base at J; junction bases unmatched: 2. Germline CDR1 LNHDA, CDR2 SQIVND (reference sequence).

The J gene is TRBJ2-7, the V gene TRBV5-4; 12 nucleotides line up with TRBD2. Trimming cost V 4 bases and J 7 bases; bases outside gene matches: 9. The V gene's germline CDR1 is SGHNT and CDR2 YYREEE (reference sequence). The CDR3 sequence is 15 residues long. CDR3 sequence (DNA): TGTGCCAGCAGCCATGGGACTAGCGGGCGGTATGAGCAGTACTTC. Residues: CASSHGTSGRYEQYF.

The chain is built from TRBV5-1 and TRBJ2-7; maybe TRBD1 (6 bases). The V end was cut by 6 bases, the J end by 6 bases, with 10 bases between. CDR1 and CDR2 (germline): SGHRS, YFSETQ. This CDR3 has 11 amino acids. CDR3 DNA: TGCGCCAGCACCCTGGACAGCGAGCAGTACTTC. Protein sequence: CASTLDSEQYF.

This sequence joins TRBV28 and TRBJ1-1, with a weak D call TRBD1 (5 bases). Trimming pared 8 bases from V and 6 bases from J, leaving 25 bases between. The V gene's germline CDR1 is MDHEN and CDR2 SYDVKM. The CDR3 contains 16 residues. CDR3 protein: CASSISGRVVSAEAFF. As DNA, the CDR3 is TGTGCCAGCTCAATTTCCGGCAGGGTGGTGTCGGCTGAAGCTTTCTTT.

J is TRBJ2-1 and V is TRBV7-6, with TRBD2 matching over 12 bases. The germline CDR1 and CDR2 sequences are SGHVS and FNYEAQ. The CDR3 sequence is 19 residues long. Trimming at V came to 2 bases and at J to 8 bases, leaving 16 bases not matched to a gene. CDR3 loop: CASSLTTLQLAGGRHEQFF. The CDR3 DNA follows: TGTGCCAGCAGCTTAACGACACTACAACTAGCGGGGGGCCGGCATGAGCAGTTCTTC.

This chain links TRBV2 with TRBJ1-6; 9 bases are a match to TRBD1. V lost 8 bases to trimming and J lost 4 bases; unmatched junction nucleotides: 12. The CDR3 consists of 17 residues. CDR1 and CDR2 from the germline V gene are SNHLY and FYNNEI. CDR3 loop: CASARSGTGFYNSPLHF. DNA of the CDR3: TGTGCCAGCGCTCGATCCGGGACAGGGTTTTATAATTCACCCCTCCACTTT.

This clone was detected only a few times. The J gene is TRBJ1-6, the V gene TRBV6-1; a weak D match, TRBD1 (6 bases). V lost 4 bases and J 7 bases, leaving 20 bases between the germline ends. The CDR3 runs to 17 residues. Germline CDR1 MNHNS, CDR2 SASEGT. The CDR3 region has the DNA TGTGCCAGCAGTGGCGGCCCCACCGAGGGGGGGAATTCACCCCTCCACTTT. Encoded protein: CASSGGPTEGGNSPLHF.

The chain recombines TRBV10-3 with TRBJ2-7, with 8 bases identical to TRBD1. Trimming removed 8 bases from V and 0 bases from J; junction bases left unmatched: 12. Germline CDR1 and CDR2: ENHRY and SYGVKD. The CDR3 is 16 residues long. CDR3 sequence (DNA): TGTGCCATCTCAGACAGGGGTTCCTCGATCTCCTACGAGCAGTACTTC. This sequence encodes CAISDRGSSISYEQYF.

This clone was seen only once. The rearrangement joins TRBV19 to TRBJ1-5, with D perhaps matching TRBD1 (6 bases). Deletions cut 7 bases from V and 0 bases from J, with 16 bases between. Germline CDR1 and CDR2: LNHDA and SQIVND (reference sequence). This CDR3 is built from 16 residues. The DNA for the CDR3 is TGTGCCAGTACTCCTAGGCCAGGGGATAGCAATCAGCCCCAGCATTTT. Its translation is CASTPRPGDSNQPQHF.

The chain recombines TRBV6-6 with TRBJ1-5, with 8 nucleotides matching TRBD1. The V gene end was trimmed by 6 bases and the J gene end by 1 base; junction bases not matched to a gene: 5. The CDR3 has 15 residues. Per germline, CDR1 MNHNY and CDR2 SVGAGI (reference sequence). The DNA for the CDR3 is TGTGCCAGCAGAGCACAGGGGGTCAGCAATCAGCCCCAGCATTTT. The encoded protein is CASRAQGVSNQPQHF.

This chain connects TRBV19 to TRBJ1-3, with D unresolved. Trimming took off 6 bases at V and 0 bases at J, with 9 bases between the two ends. CDR1 and CDR2 from the germline V gene are LNHDA and SQIVND (reference sequence). This CDR3 region has 14 residues. The CDR3 region has the DNA TGTGCCAGTAGATGGGCAGACTCTGGAAACACCATATATTTT. Translated, it gives CASRWADSGNTIYF.